Below are 25 T cell receptor beta chains sequenced from a single sample in a study of blood T cell repertoires in COVID-19. Using immunoSEQ multiplex PCR, the repertoire was profiled, and TCRdb retains in-frame clones only, with some absent. The sample records some 290,000 clones, roughly nine tenths being singletons. Sequencing used peripheral blood. These receptors were taken from a woman aged 30 to 39 with COVID-19, enrolled during active disease.

This chain uses TRBV19 with TRBJ1-2; the D is unclear. The CDR3 runs 12 residues. The V end was cut by 5 bases, the J end by 5 bases, with 9 bases between. The germline gives CDR1 LNHDA, CDR2 SQIVND (reference sequence). The CDR3, as DNA: TGTGCCAGTAGTGCCCGGGGTTATGGCTACACCTTC. The encoded protein is CASSARGYGYTF.

Here the CDR3 DNA reads TGTGCCAGCAGCCAACAGTTGAGTAGCGGCTACAATGAGCAGTTCTTC. It translates to CASSQQLSSGYNEQFF. The chain is built from TRBV3-1 (or the pseudogene TRBV3-2) and TRBJ2-1; TRBD2 might be the D (6 bases). CDR3 length: 16 amino acids. The germline V gene has CDR1 LGHDT and CDR2 YNNKEL (reference sequence). V lost 2 bases and J lost 3, with 14 bases in between.

V and J are TRBV11-3 and TRBJ2-5; 8 bases line up with TRBD2. The CDR3 sequence is 18 residues long. V dropped 4 bases and J dropped 1; count of bases not matched to a gene: 14. Per the germline V gene, CDR1 is SGHNT and CDR2 is YENEEA. The CDR3 protein is CASSSGQTSGGSQETQYF. DNA of the CDR3: TGTGCCAGCAGCTCCGGCCAGACGAGCGGGGGCTCCCAAGAGACCCAGTACTTC.

This clone came up once. The chain recombines TRBV4-2 with TRBJ2-5; D perhaps matches TRBD2 (6 bases). V was cut by 2 bases and J by 5 bases, with 15 bases left in between. The germline V gene has CDR1 LGHNA and CDR2 YNFKEQ. The CDR3 runs 15 residues. CDR3 bases: TGTGCCAGCAGCCAACTAACCCAGGGAGGTGAGACCCAGTACTTC. Its protein is CASSQLTQGGETQYF.

This clone occurred a few times. This sequence joins TRBV18 and TRBJ2-7; 10 bases fit TRBD1. V was clipped by 6 bases and J by 5 bases; unmatched bases: 4. Germline CDR1 is KGHSH and CDR2 is LQKENI. The CDR3 runs 13 residues. CDR3 residues: CASSPGQGNEQYF. CDR3 coding DNA: TGTGCCAGCTCGCCGGGACAGGGGAACGAGCAGTACTTC.

The chain carries TRBV2 and TRBJ2-5; weak D call: TRBD2 (6 bases). Germline V gives CDR1 SNHLY, CDR2 FYNNEI. This CDR3 comprises 13 residues. V was cut by 8 bases and J by 10 bases, with 20 bases left in between. CDR3 DNA: TGTGCCAGCCGGTCCGGGACTCTCAGAAACCAGTACTTC. Translated, it gives CASRSGTLRNQYF.

The CDR3 region is CASRTTDRGDGYTF. DNA for the CDR3: TGCGCCAGCAGGACAACGGACAGAGGGGATGGCTACACCTTC. The genes are TRBV5-1 and TRBJ1-2; weak D call: TRBD1 (6 bases). CDR1 SGHRS and CDR2 YFSETQ come from the germline V gene. V lost 5 bases and J lost 6, with 17 bases in between. CDR3 size: 14 residues.

This clone was seen a single time. This chain joins TRBV7-9 and TRBJ2-5, with 11 bases identical to TRBD2. The CDR3 consists of 18 residues. J was trimmed by 1 base and V by 2 bases; bases with no gene match: 9. Germline CDR1 reads SEHNR; CDR2 reads FQNEAQ (reference sequence). The CDR3 loop reads CASSLSLAGGGTQETQYF. CDR3 sequence (DNA): TGTGCCAGCAGCTTATCCCTAGCGGGGGGCGGGACCCAAGAGACCCAGTACTTC.

The rearrangement joins TRBV4-1 to TRBJ1-5; possibly TRBD1 for D (5 bases). This CDR3 has 17 amino acids. CDR1 and CDR2 (germline): MGHRA, YSYEKL. Trimming shortened V by 1 base and J by 4 bases, and 17 bases separated the two germline ends. CDR3 sequence reads: CASSQGSRQGGNQPQHF. The CDR3 DNA is TGCGCCAGCAGCCAAGGGAGCAGGCAGGGTGGAAATCAGCCCCAGCATTTT.

The CDR3 coding sequence is TGCGCCAGCAGCTTATTAGGACAGGGAGTTAGGGATGAGCAGTTCTTC. This encodes CASSLLGQGVRDEQFF. The chain has TRBV5-1 and TRBJ2-1, with 8 bases lining up with TRBD1. Germline CDR1 reads SGHRS; CDR2 reads YFSETQ. This CDR3 contains 16 residues. Trimming removed 2 bases from V and 8 bases from J; junction bases left unmatched: 12.

This chain connects TRBV5-4 to TRBJ1-1, with TRBD1 matching 8 bases. The CDR3 loop spans 16 amino acids. Trimming took 4 bases from V and 6 from J; bases not matched to a gene: 14. The germline CDR1 and CDR2 sequences are SGHNT and YYREEE (reference sequence). As DNA, the CDR3 is TGTGCCAGCAGCCTGGAGACCGGGACAGGTCGCGCTGAAGCTTTCTTT. It is translated as CASSLETGTGRAEAFF.

The J gene is TRBJ2-2, the V gene TRBV11-3; TRBD1 agrees at 8 bases. CDR3 size: 19 residues. V shed 5 bases and J 10 bases; nucleotides not matched to a gene: 24. Germline CDR1 SGHNT, CDR2 YENEEA. The CDR3 loop is CASSLSYSRTGSLLTELFF. CDR3 DNA: TGTGCCAGCAGCCTTTCATACTCCCGGACAGGGTCCCTCCTGACGGAGCTGTTTTTT.

The J gene is TRBJ2-1, the V gene TRBV4-1; possibly TRBD2 for D (5 bases). Trimming removed 4 bases at V and 8 bases at J, with 12 bases between. Germline CDR1 reads MGHRA; CDR2 reads YSYEKL. This CDR3 has 13 amino acids. The CDR3: CASSPPGSDEQFF. In DNA, the CDR3 is TGCGCCAGCAGCCCCCCGGGGTCCGATGAGCAGTTCTTC.

J is TRBJ2-7 and V is TRBV5-6; D is possibly TRBD1 (5 bases). The CDR3 runs 11 residues. The V gene lost 4 bases and the J gene lost 4 bases, with 6 bases spanning the gap. The germline V gene encodes CDR1 SGHDT and CDR2 YYEEEE. The CDR3 protein is CASSGAYEQYF. CDR3 sequence (DNA): TGTGCCAGCAGCGGGGCTTACGAGCAGTACTTC.

This clone was seen only once. The chain combines TRBV5-8 with TRBJ1-2, with 7 bases identical to TRBD1. The CDR3 is 15 residues long. In germline, CDR1 is SGHTS, CDR2 YDEGEE. The J segment lost 4 bases and the V segment lost 4 bases, leaving 10 bases of the junction unmatched. CDR3 bases: TGTGCCAGCAGCCGCGTTTCAGGGACAGTCTATGGCTACACCTTC. Its protein is CASSRVSGTVYGYTF.

The chain has TRBV7-7 and TRBJ2-5; possibly TRBD2 for D (7 bases). Germline CDR1 is SSHAT and CDR2 is FNYEAQ (reference sequence). V was pared by 6 bases and J by 1 base, with 15 bases between. The CDR3 contains 15 residues. CDR3 protein: CASSVGGAVQETQYF. CDR3 DNA sequence: TGTGCCAGCAGTGTAGGGGGGGCCGTCCAAGAGACCCAGTACTTC.

V usage is TRBV19 and J usage is TRBJ1-5; 9 nucleotides align to TRBD1. Per germline, CDR1 LNHDA and CDR2 SQIVND (reference sequence). The CDR3 has 16 residues. The junction had 4 bases not matched to a gene; V was cut back by 2 bases and J by 2 bases. CDR3 in DNA: TGTGCCAGTAGTATATTGGGACAGGGAGGCAATCAGCCCCAGCATTTT. Translated, it gives CASSILGQGGNQPQHF.

The rearrangement uses TRBV6-5 and TRBJ2-5; TRBD1 is a possible D gene (6 bases). This CDR3 is built from 15 residues. Germline CDR1 and CDR2: MNHEY and SVGAGI. The V and J ends lost 5 bases and 2 bases respectively, with 15 bases between them. The chain's CDR3 is CASSPRARGQETQYF. In nucleotides, the CDR3 is TGTGCCAGCAGTCCTAGGGCAAGGGGGCAAGAGACCCAGTACTTC.

The chain has TRBV6-1 and TRBJ1-1; no clear D gene. Trimming removed 0 bases at V and 2 bases at J, with 4 bases between. CDR3 size: 13 residues. Germline-derived CDR1 and CDR2 are MNHNS and SASEGT. The CDR3 nucleotides are TGTGCCAGCAGTGAAGCGGCAAACACTGAAGCTTTCTTT. Translated, it gives CASSEAANTEAFF.

The rearrangement uses TRBV9 and TRBJ2-3; 11 bases agree with TRBD2. J gave up 2 bases and V 1 base, and 6 bases lay outside the gene matches. The germline CDR1 and CDR2 sequences are SGDLS and YYNGEE. CDR3 length equals 17 residues. CDR3 residues: CASSVWTSGSYTDTQYF. Written as DNA, the CDR3 is TGTGCCAGCAGCGTATGGACTAGCGGGTCCTACACAGATACGCAGTATTTT.

This chain uses TRBV18 with TRBJ1-3; 7 positions agree with TRBD1. The CDR3 totals 16 residues. Per germline, CDR1 KGHSH and CDR2 LQKENI. Germline trimming cut 1 base from V and 6 bases from J; bases unmatched to any gene: 9. The CDR3 region is CASSPQPTGQSNTIYF. DNA of the CDR3: TGTGCCAGCTCACCACAACCGACAGGGCAATCAAACACCATATATTTT.

V and J are TRBV6-7 and TRBJ2-3; D unresolved. TRBV6-7 is filed as an ORF, its function uncertain. The CDR3 is made up of 16 amino acids. V dropped 9 bases and J dropped 2 bases, with 21 bases sitting between them. CDR3: CARIPGLELFTDTQYF. The DNA for the CDR3 is TGTGCCAGAATCCCCGGCCTGGAGCTCTTCACAGATACGCAGTATTTT.

The chain carries TRBV12-3 or TRBV12-4 and TRBJ2-3; unclear D gene. V lost 2 bases, J lost 6 bases, and 9 bases lay in between. This CDR3 region has 13 residues. CDR3 protein: CASSLFDSDTQYF. DNA for the CDR3: TGTGCCAGCAGTTTATTTGATAGCGATACGCAGTATTTT.

The chain joins TRBV14 to TRBJ2-3; D is possibly TRBD1 (6 bases). V lost 6 bases and J 0 bases, leaving 10 bases between the germline ends. The CDR3 sequence is 14 residues long. Germline CDR1 is SGHDN and CDR2 is FVKESK. CDR3 protein: CASRRTASTDTQYF. The CDR3 DNA reads as TGTGCCAGCAGACGGACAGCTAGCACAGATACGCAGTATTTT. The full variable domain, with the rest looked up from reference TRBV14 and TRBJ2-3, is EAGVTQFPSHSVIEKGQTVTLRCDPISGHDNLYWYRRVMGKEIKFLLHFVKESKQDESGMPNNRFLAERTGGTYSTLKVQPAELEDSGVYFCASRRTASTDTQYFGPGTRLTVL.

V is TRBV18 and J is TRBJ1-2; 7 nucleotides match TRBD1. Germline trimming cut 4 bases from V and 6 bases from J; bases unmatched to any gene: 5. Looked up from germline, CDR1 is KGHSH and CDR2 is LQKENI. This CDR3 is built from 13 residues. The CDR3 loop is CASSRDSPNGYTF. CDR3 DNA sequence: TGTGCCAGCTCACGGGACAGTCCCAATGGCTACACCTTC.